These 11 T cell receptor beta chains were all obtained from the same sample, sequenced in a study of blood T cell repertoires in COVID-19. Measured with immunoSEQ multiplex PCR; TCRdb has only the in-frame clones, and not every one. This table holds around 70,000 clones, 88% found once. Sequencing used peripheral blood. The receptors come from an elderly woman with active or convalescent COVID-19.

This chain links TRBV5-6 with TRBJ2-5; 7 bases map to TRBD1. CDR3 length: 15 residues. Germline trimming cut 0 bases from V and 5 bases from J; bases unmatched to any gene: 7. The germline V gene encodes CDR1 SGHDT and CDR2 YYEEEE. The CDR3 region has the DNA TGTGCCAGCAGCTTGGGCCTGGACAGGAGGGAGACCCAGTACTTC. It specifies CASSLGLDRRETQYF.

The chain employs TRBV11-2 and TRBJ1-1, with a tentative D call TRBD1 (5 bases). The V end lost 1 base, the J end lost 2 bases, and 8 bases lay between the germline ends. The germline V gene encodes CDR1 SGHAT and CDR2 FQNNGV. CDR3 length equals 14 residues. Here the CDR3 reads CASSLVGVNTEAFF. The CDR3 nucleotides read TGTGCCAGCAGCTTAGTAGGGGTTAACACTGAAGCTTTCTTT.

V usage is TRBV5-1 and J usage is TRBJ2-1; 13 bases match TRBD2. This CDR3 spans 19 amino acids. With 1 base clipped from V and 2 bases from J, the junction kept 9 bases outside the gene matches. Germline CDR1 is SGHRS and CDR2 is YFSETQ. The DNA for the CDR3 is TGCGCCAGCAGCTTGCAGGGACTAGCGGGAAAAAGTACCTACAATGAGCAGTTCTTC. It translates to CASSLQGLAGKSTYNEQFF.

This chain links TRBV21-1 with TRBJ2-1; the D segment call TRBD2 is taken from the table without a DNA check. TRBV21-1 is a known pseudogene. The CDR3 loop spans 18 amino acids. The CDR3 region has the DNA TGTGCCAGCATTTCTCAACCGGGACTAGCGGGAATGGCTAATGAGCAGTTCTTC. Translated: CASISQPGLAGMANEQFF.

The chain links TRBV2 to TRBJ1-1, with 9 bases identical to TRBD1. This CDR3 spans 15 amino acids. The V and J ends lost 7 bases and 4 bases, in that order; junction bases with no gene match: 10. Germline V gene data show CDR1 as SNHLY and CDR2 as FYNNEI. The CDR3 spells CASILQGQGGTEAFF. The CDR3, as DNA: TGTGCCAGCATACTACAGGGACAGGGCGGCACTGAAGCTTTCTTT.

The V gene is TRBV7-2, the J gene TRBJ2-2; 7 bases are shared with TRBD1. The CDR3 is 14 residues long. CDR1 SGHTA and CDR2 FQGNSA come from the germline V gene. Losses at the gene ends were 5 bases for V and 2 bases for J; bases not matched to a gene: 2. The CDR3 region has the DNA TGTGCCAGCAGCAGGGACAGAAACACCGGGGAGCTGTTTTTT. It codes for CASSRDRNTGELFF.

V usage is TRBV5-6 and J usage is TRBJ2-7; D perhaps matches TRBD2 (5 bases). The CDR3 is made up of 13 amino acids. V lost 4 bases, J lost 3 bases, and 11 bases lay in between. Germline CDR1 is SGHDT and CDR2 is YYEEEE. The CDR3 sequence: CASSPGISYEQYF. The CDR3 region has the DNA TGTGCCAGCAGCCCCGGGATTAGCTACGAGCAGTACTTC. The full variable domain, in which reference TRBV5-6 and TRBJ2-7 provide the parts outside the CDR3, is DAGVTQSPTHLIKTRGQQVTLRCSPKSGHDTVSWYQQALGQGPQFIFQYYEEEERQRGNFPDRFSGHQFPNYSSELNVNALLLGDSALYLCASSPGISYEQYFGPGTRLTVT.

V usage is TRBV5-1 and J usage is TRBJ2-3, with a weak D call TRBD2 (6 bases). CDR1 and CDR2 from the germline V gene are SGHRS and YFSETQ. The CDR3 extends over 15 amino acids. Trimming pared 1 base from V and 1 base from J, leaving 10 bases between. The CDR3 region is CASSLSPSGTDTQYF. In DNA, the CDR3 is TGCGCCAGCAGCTTGTCGCCTAGCGGCACAGATACGCAGTATTTT.

The rearrangement links TRBV9 to TRBJ2-1, with 10 positions matching TRBD2. Trimming at V came to 0 bases and at J to 2 bases, leaving 5 bases not matched to a gene. The CDR3 is 17 amino acids. Germline V gene sequence: CDR1 SGDLS, CDR2 YYNGEE. CDR3 nucleotide sequence: TGTGCCAGCAGCGTAGCTAGTAGCGGGGGGCCCTACAATGAGCAGTTCTTC. It translates to CASSVASSGGPYNEQFF.

The rearrangement joins TRBV6-2 or TRBV6-3 to TRBJ2-5, with D possibly TRBD1 on 5 matching bases. Trimming took 3 bases from V and 2 from J, leaving 13 bases between them. The CDR3 is 15 amino acids. CDR1 and CDR2 (germline): MNHEY, SVGEGT. The CDR3 sequence: CASSYSGLRQETQYF. The CDR3 DNA is TGTGCCAGCAGTTATTCAGGGTTGAGGCAAGAGACCCAGTACTTC.

The genes are TRBV5-4 and TRBJ2-2, with 15 bases matching TRBD2. The germline V gene encodes CDR1 SGHNT and CDR2 YYREEE (reference sequence). CDR3 length: 17 residues. The trim removed 0 bases at V and 7 bases at J, leaving 4 bases unmatched. The CDR3 DNA sequence: TGTGCCAGCAGCTTGGGGACTAGCGGGGGGGCAAACGGGGAGCTGTTTTTT. It codes for CASSLGTSGGANGELFF.